These 29 T cell receptor beta chains were sequenced from one sample in a study of shared clonotypes between healthy human individuals. Sequencing was performed with immunoSEQ multiplex PCR; in TCRdb, only in-frame clones are kept and a portion is missing. The repertoire holds some 500,000 clones, with roughly 80% as singletons. Source material: PBMCs. These receptors all come from a woman aged 40-49 years in good health. Some clones in this sample may be carry-over from other donors' samples.

This clone was detected a few times. The genes are TRBV19 and TRBJ1-5; D is undetermined. V was shortened by 6 bases and J by 2 bases, with 14 bases between the two germline ends. The germline V gene encodes CDR1 LNHDA and CDR2 SQIVND (reference sequence). CDR3 length: 15 amino acids. The CDR3 DNA is TGTGCCAGTAGCCAAGTTTGGTCGGGCAATCAGCCCCAGCATTTT. Translating it yields CASSQVWSGNQPQHF.

This chain connects TRBV7-3 to TRBJ2-7; tentative D call: TRBD1 (5 bases). The V gene's germline CDR1 is SGHTA and CDR2 FQGTGA. The CDR3 is made up of 16 amino acids. Between the trimmed V and J ends, which lost 2 bases and 4 bases, there was a span of 18 bases. Written as DNA, the CDR3 is TGTGCCAGCAGCTTACTTCCCGGAAGGGGTTTATACGAGCAGTACTTC. Translating gives CASSLLPGRGLYEQYF.

The gene calls are TRBV6-5 and TRBJ2-1, with 9 bases lining up with TRBD2. Trimming cost V 2 bases and J 2 bases; bases outside gene matches: 1. Germline values: CDR1 MNHEY, CDR2 SVGAGI. The CDR3 totals 15 residues. The CDR3 loop reads CASSYAGGPYNEQFF. Written as DNA, the CDR3 is TGTGCCAGCAGTTACGCGGGAGGGCCCTACAATGAGCAGTTCTTC.

V and J are TRBV18 and TRBJ2-1; TRBD2 aligns across 13 bases. The CDR3 is 15 residues long. The V and J ends lost 8 bases and 8 bases, in that order; junction bases with no gene match: 9. The germline CDR1 and CDR2 sequences are KGHSH and LQKENI. The CDR3 region has the DNA TGTGCCAGCACTTCCGGGACTAGCGGGACGTATGAGCAGTTCTTC. It encodes CASTSGTSGTYEQFF.

The chain combines TRBV18 with TRBJ2-5, with D uncertain. CDR3 length equals 15 residues. V gave up 2 bases and J gave up 5 bases, with 15 bases separating them. Per germline, CDR1 KGHSH and CDR2 LQKENI. The CDR3 spells CASSPIPWVGETQYF. The CDR3 DNA reads TGTGCCAGCTCACCAATCCCCTGGGTGGGGGAGACCCAGTACTTC.

The chain carries TRBV4-2 and TRBJ2-2; TRBD2 might be the D (6 bases). Trimming left V 1 base short and J 1 base short, with 7 bases between. Germline CDR1 is LGHNA and CDR2 is YNFKEQ. The CDR3 sequence is 15 residues long. The CDR3: CASSQGRVNTGELFF. The DNA for the CDR3 is TGTGCCAGCAGCCAAGGGAGGGTGAACACCGGGGAGCTGTTTTTT.

The chain joins TRBV28 to TRBJ1-2, with a possible D match to TRBD1 (5 bases). Trimming cost V 6 bases and J 4 bases, with 18 bases left between them. CDR1 is MDHEN, CDR2 SYDVKM, per germline. The CDR3 contains 15 residues. CDR3 sequence: CASRPWGEEPYGYTF. The CDR3 nucleotides read TGTGCCAGCAGACCCTGGGGGGAAGAGCCCTATGGCTACACCTTC.

The chain combines TRBV27 with TRBJ2-1, with 9 bases identical to TRBD2. The CDR3 sequence is 16 residues long. CDR1 and CDR2 (germline): MNHEY, SMNVEV (reference sequence). V trimming: 5 bases; J trimming: 5 bases; junction bases outside the gene matches: 10. The CDR3 bases are TGTGCCAGCAGTACCCTGCGGGAGGGCCTTCACAATGAGCAGTTCTTC. It yields the protein CASSTLREGLHNEQFF.

V gene TRBV2 combines with J gene TRBJ1-1; D is perhaps TRBD1 (5 bases). Between the trimmed V and J ends, which lost 4 bases and 7 bases, there was a span of 10 bases. In germline, CDR1 is SNHLY, CDR2 FYNNEI. CDR3 size: 12 residues. Written as DNA, the CDR3 is TGTGCCAGCAGTGCCGAGGGGAGTGAAGCTTTCTTT. This codes for CASSAEGSEAFF.

This clone was seen just once. This chain connects TRBV9 to TRBJ1-1; D ambiguous. V was clipped by 0 bases and J by 2 bases, with 8 bases between them. This CDR3 is 14 amino acids long. Germline-derived CDR1 and CDR2 are SGDLS and YYNGEE. The CDR3 protein is CASSVARGNTEAFF. The CDR3 DNA reads as TGTGCCAGCAGCGTAGCCCGAGGCAACACTGAAGCTTTCTTT. Using reference TRBV9 and TRBJ1-1 for the parts outside the CDR3, the full variable domain is DSGVTQTPKHLITATGQRVTLRCSPRSGDLSVYWYQQSLDQGLQFLIQYYNGEERAKGNILERFSAQQFPDLHSELNLSSLELGDSALYFCASSVARGNTEAFFGQGTRLTVV.

Note on this clone: One base away lies a much larger clone, so this may be a sequencing read error. Different DNA sequences within this sample yield the same CDR3. CDR3 nucleotide sequence: TGTGCCAGCAGCTTAGGGTTAGCGGGAAGCACCGGGGAGCTGTTTTTT. Amino acids: CASSLGLAGSTGELFF. V is TRBV7-3 and J is TRBJ2-2, with 8 bases lining up with TRBD2. In germline, CDR1 is SGHTA, CDR2 FQGTGA. This CDR3 is built from 16 residues. V dropped 2 bases and J dropped 4; count of bases not matched to a gene: 6.

The rearrangement uses TRBV28 and TRBJ2-2; 7 nucleotides agree with TRBD2. Unmatched junction bases numbered 13, after V lost 5 bases and J lost 4 bases. CDR1 MDHEN and CDR2 SYDVKM come from the germline V gene. CDR3 size: 17 residues. The CDR3 here is CASSLTVGGSITGELFF. In nucleotides, the CDR3 is TGTGCCAGCAGTCTCACTGTGGGCGGGAGTATCACCGGGGAGCTGTTTTTT.

In this sample, this clone turned up once. A far larger clone lies a single base away; this is likely a read error. The gene calls are TRBV30 and TRBJ1-4; 10 nucleotides line up with TRBD1. This CDR3 comprises 13 residues. Germline CDR1 GTSNPN, CDR2 SVGIG (reference sequence). CDR3 coding DNA: TGTGCCTGGAGTAGGGACAGGGGTGAAAAACCGTTTTTT. Its translation is CAWSRDRGEKPFF.

This clone was found once. This chain connects TRBV5-1 to TRBJ1-2; unclear D gene. The CDR3 runs 15 residues. Per germline, CDR1 SGHRS and CDR2 YFSETQ. Trimming stripped 3 bases from V and 4 bases from J, with 16 bases between. CDR3 region: CASSSSRGTIYGYTF. For the CDR3, the DNA is TGCGCCAGCAGCTCCTCTCGGGGTACTATCTATGGCTACACCTTC. Variable domain in full (rest from reference TRBV5-1 and TRBJ1-2): KAGVTQTPRYLIKTRGQQVTLSCSPISGHRSVSWYQQTPGQGLQFLFEYFSETQRNKGNFPGRFSGRQFSNSRSEMNVSTLELGDSALYLCASSSSRGTIYGYTFGSGTRLTVV.

Concerning this clone itself: This likely came from a read error, as a far larger clone is one base away. The conserved phenylalanine or tryptophan is not found at the CDR3 terminus, so this likely reflects a read error. The chain couples TRBV4-2 to TRBJ2-3; 14 positions match TRBD2. The CDR3 is 20 amino acids. CDR1 and CDR2 from the germline V gene are LGHNA and YNFKEQ. V lost 2 bases to trimming and J lost 2 bases; unmatched junction nucleotides: 12. The CDR3 sequence is CASSQRLRTSGRIATDTQYL. As DNA, the CDR3 is TGTGCCAGCAGCCAAAGGCTTAGGACTAGCGGGAGGATAGCCACAGATACGCAGTATCTT.

V gene TRBV15 combines with J gene TRBJ2-1, with D possibly matching TRBD2 (6 bases). Germline V gene sequence: CDR1 LNHNV, CDR2 YYDKDF (reference sequence). Between the trimmed V and J ends, which lost 2 bases and 7 bases, there was a span of 15 bases. This CDR3 region has 15 residues. In DNA form, the CDR3 reads TGTGCCACCAGCAGATTCGGGGGAGTGAGGAATGAGCAGTTCTTC. It yields the protein CATSRFGGVRNEQFF.

This chain connects TRBV28 to TRBJ1-5; D remains ambiguous. This CDR3 contains 13 residues. Looked up from germline, CDR1 is MDHEN and CDR2 is SYDVKM. V lost 6 bases and J lost 5, with 11 bases in between. This CDR3 reads CASRRWLDQPQHF. The CDR3 coding sequence is TGTGCCAGCAGGCGTTGGTTGGATCAGCCCCAGCATTTT.

The chain employs TRBV6-6 and TRBJ2-7; 11 bases map to TRBD1. Losses at the gene ends were 2 bases for V and 2 bases for J; bases not matched to a gene: 2. The CDR3 totals 15 residues. The germline CDR1 and CDR2 sequences are MNHNY and SVGAGI (reference sequence). CDR3 nucleotide sequence: TGTGCCAGCAGTTACCCGGGACAGGGGGCCTACGAGCAGTACTTC. It encodes CASSYPGQGAYEQYF.

The chain uses TRBV14 and TRBJ1-2; D call uncertain. Germline V lookup: CDR1 SGHDN, CDR2 FVKESK. V shed 5 bases and J shed 2 bases, with 6 bases lying between them. This CDR3 is built from 12 residues. The CDR3 protein is CASSYYNYGYTF. The CDR3 coding sequence is TGTGCCAGCAGCTACTACAACTATGGCTACACCTTC.

Concerning this clone: With only one base between it and a far larger clone, this is likely a read error. Additional DNA sequences in this sample encode the identical CDR3. The gene calls are TRBV6-4 and TRBJ1-2; 9 positions match TRBD1. The ends lost 3 bases at V and 6 bases at J; junction bases unmatched: 8. There are 15 residues in the CDR3. CDR1 is MRHNA and CDR2 is SNTAGT in the germline V gene. The CDR3 spells CASSESPDRGHGYTF. The CDR3 coding sequence is TGTGCCAGCAGTGAATCCCCGGACAGGGGACATGGCTACACCTTC.

This clone has a single count. This chain links TRBV6-5 with TRBJ2-7; 15 bases match TRBD2. The CDR3 loop spans 14 amino acids. V trimming: 2 bases; J trimming: 7 bases; junction bases outside the gene matches: 0. Germline V gene lookup returns CDR1 MNHEY and CDR2 SVGAGI. This chain's CDR3 is CASSYGTSGREQYF. CDR3 DNA: TGTGCCAGCAGTTACGGGACTAGCGGGAGGGAGCAGTACTTC.

Concerning this clone itself: This specimen includes other DNA sequences encoding the same CDR3. The rearrangement joins TRBV18 to TRBJ2-7; TRBD1 matches 7 bases. The CDR3 length is 14 residues. Germline-derived CDR1 and CDR2 are KGHSH and LQKENI. The J segment lost 6 bases and the V segment lost 2 bases, leaving 7 bases of the junction unmatched. Here the CDR3 reads CASSPATGSREQYF. The CDR3, as DNA: TGTGCCAGCTCACCAGCGACAGGGAGTCGCGAGCAGTACTTC.

The genes are TRBV7-2 and TRBJ2-7; D call uncertain. V was cut by 5 bases and J by 4 bases, with 9 bases left in between. Germline V gene lookup returns CDR1 SGHTA and CDR2 FQGNSA. This CDR3 has 12 residues. The chain's CDR3 is CASSVLAYEQYF. The CDR3 nucleotides are TGTGCCAGCAGCGTCCTTGCGTACGAGCAGTACTTC.

V usage is TRBV18 and J usage is TRBJ2-5; TRBD2 is a possible D gene (6 bases). Germline CDR1 is KGHSH and CDR2 is LQKENI. V lost 6 bases, J lost 0 bases, and 11 bases lay in between. The CDR3 loop spans 14 amino acids. The CDR3 coding sequence is TGTGCCAGCTCGCCCTCGGGGGACCAAGAGACCCAGTACTTC. Its translation is CASSPSGDQETQYF.

The chain is built from TRBV11-2 and TRBJ2-1; 13 bases fit TRBD2. Germline V gene data show CDR1 as SGHAT and CDR2 as FQNNGV. V lost 5 bases and J lost 9; bases outside the gene matches: 7. The CDR3 contains 15 residues. CDR3: CASSTGTSGVLEQFF. Here the CDR3 DNA reads TGTGCCAGCAGCACCGGGACTAGCGGGGTCCTTGAGCAGTTCTTC.

The chain has TRBV20-1 and TRBJ1-1; TRBD1 might be the D (5 bases). This CDR3 region has 11 residues. Trimming took 6 bases from V and 4 from J, leaving 9 bases between them. CDR1 is DFQATT and CDR2 is SNEGSKA in the germline V gene (reference sequence). The CDR3 DNA reads TGCAGTGCGGAAAGGGGCACTGAAGCTTTCTTT. Its translation is CSAERGTEAFF.

This clone was recorded many times. The same CDR3 also results from other DNA sequences found in this sample. The genes are TRBV4-3 and TRBJ1-2; no reliable D call. This CDR3 is built from 15 residues. V lost 0 bases, J lost 4 bases, and 12 bases lay in between. The germline gives CDR1 LGHNA, CDR2 YSLEER. CDR3 protein: CASSQDRARFYGYTF. CDR3 DNA: TGCGCCAGCAGCCAAGACCGAGCAAGATTCTATGGCTACACCTTC.

This clone appeared a few times. A far larger clone differs by one base, so this is likely a read error. V gene TRBV7-9 combines with J gene TRBJ1-2; a weak D match, TRBD1 (6 bases). The length of the CDR3 is 12 residues. Germline CDR1 is SEHNR and CDR2 is FQNEAQ (reference sequence). CDR3 sequence (DNA): TGTGCCAGCACCCCAGGGGACTATGGCTGCACCTTC. This encodes CASTPGDYGCTF.

This clone was observed a handful of times. The V call is TRBV27, the J call TRBJ1-2; 7 nucleotides line up with TRBD1. This CDR3 is built from 13 residues. The germline V gene has CDR1 MNHEY and CDR2 SMNVEV (reference sequence). With V trimmed by 6 bases and J by 4 bases, 5 bases remained unmatched. CDR3 DNA sequence: TGTGCCAGCAGCCCGGGACAGCCCTATGGCTACACCTTC. Amino acid sequence: CASSPGQPYGYTF.